This TCR beta chain is drawn from a study of shared clonotypes between healthy human individuals. Study findings and constraints: The represented genetic and exposure-history diversity was limited by the small number of donors.

Sequencing was performed on unsorted PBMC DNA using ten immunoSEQ deep assay plates. Original methodology: Junction-only sequences without quality scores were provided by ImmunoSEQ, so filtering was different. This table comes from immunoSEQ multiplex PCR, and its TCRdb copy is limited to in-frame clones, with some not included. V, J and clone size were drawn from that table, and D and trimming were deduced from the DNA. The table has fewer than 550,000 clones, over 75% seen once. The CDR3 extends over 15 amino acids. V was cut by 0 bases and J by 4 bases, with 13 bases left in between. CDR1 SGHAT and CDR2 FQNNGV come from the germline V gene. Concerning this clone itself: No antigen is known for it.

The clonotype originates from a woman in her 40s in good health. Some clones in this sample may be carry-over from other donors' samples. Sample: PBMCs. The rearrangement joins TRBV11-2 to TRBJ2-7; the D gene could be TRBD1 or TRBD2 (6 bases each). In DNA, the CDR3 is TGTGCCAGCAGCTTAGAGGCCACGGGGGCTTACGAGCAGTACTTC. Residues: CASSLEATGAYEQYF.